This entry lists 3 T cell receptor beta chains sequenced from one sample in a study of T cells after yellow fever vaccination. TCRdb re-derived calls from the 5' RACE reads in MiXCR, one entry per CDR3 protein. Here the sample spans some 250,000 distinct CDR3 sequences, more than 3.5% being singletons. The source material was PBMCs, sampled 15 days after the yellow fever booster vaccination. Receptors originate from a man aged 18 to 30 who received the YFV17D yellow fever vaccine.

This clonotype was detected ten times or more. This chain links TRBV11-2 with TRBJ2-3; D might be TRBD1 (6 bases). CDR1 and CDR2 (germline): SGHAT, FQNNGV. V lost 1 base and J lost 3, with 11 bases in between. The CDR3 totals 15 residues. The CDR3 nucleotides read TGTGCCAGCAGCTTAGGTGACAGGATGACAGATACGCAGTATTTT. Its protein product is CASSLGDRMTDTQYF.

This clonotype has at least ten counts. This rearrangement joins TRBV7-9 to TRBJ1-6; D is unresolved. Trimming cost V 1 base and J 7 bases, with 2 bases left between them. Looked up from germline, CDR1 is SEHNR and CDR2 is FQNEAQ (reference sequence). The CDR3 spans 12 residues. The CDR3 loop is CASSLENSPLHF. In DNA form, the CDR3 reads TGTGCCAGCAGCTTAGAGAATTCACCCCTCCACTTT.

This clonotype showed up many times. The chain joins TRBV20-1 to TRBJ2-1; 14 nucleotides agree with TRBD2. The CDR3 is 16 amino acids. Per the germline V gene, CDR1 is DFQATT and CDR2 is SNEGSKA (reference sequence). J was trimmed by 9 bases and V by 0 bases; bases with no gene match: 7. CDR3 DNA sequence: TGCAGTGCTAGAGACCCACGACTAGCGGGGGGGGCTGAGCAGTTCTTC. Amino acid sequence: CSARDPRLAGGAEQFF.